A selection of T cell receptor beta chains follows, all from one sample in a study of blood T cell repertoires in COVID-19. The protocol was immunoSEQ multiplex PCR, while the TCRdb copy is restricted to in-frame clones and leaves out a portion. The sample has 140,000 or so clones, roughly 84% seen once; the top ten hold around 2.5%. The sequenced sample was peripheral blood. The receptors were gathered from a human donor with acute or convalescent COVID-19. The donor label of this sample is uncertain. Each CDR3 is given without its conserved first and last residue. The D gene is left open where the match is weak.

cdr3_length: 14
d_call: .
v_call: TRBV7-9
j_call: TRBJ1-2
cdr3_aa: ASSLALVHQNYGYT

cdr3_length: 14
d_call: .
v_call: TRBV19
j_call: TRBJ1-3
cdr3_aa: ASGWRGSASGNTIY

cdr3_length: 12
d_call: .
v_call: TRBV9
j_call: TRBJ1-2
cdr3_aa: ASSVGEAAGGYT

cdr3_length: 11
d_call: .
v_call: TRBV6-2/TRBV6-3
j_call: TRBJ2-7
cdr3_aa: ASSSTSTNGQY

cdr3_length: 9
d_call: .
v_call: TRBV29-1
j_call: TRBJ2-5
cdr3_aa: SAGQWETQY

cdr3_length: 12
d_call: .
v_call: TRBV9
j_call: TRBJ1-5
cdr3_aa: ASSVDVRNQPQH

cdr3_length: 9
d_call: .
v_call: TRBV6-5
j_call: TRBJ1-1
cdr3_aa: ASRDARGAF

cdr3_length: 14
d_call: TRBD1
v_call: TRBV24-1
j_call: TRBJ2-2
cdr3_aa: ATSDPRQGPTGELF

cdr3_length: 10
d_call: .
v_call: TRBV2
j_call: TRBJ2-3
cdr3_aa: ASRSVSDTQY

cdr3_length: 13
d_call: .
v_call: TRBV21-1
j_call: TRBJ1-2
cdr3_aa: ASSDRQIRVDGYT

cdr3_length: 13
d_call: .
v_call: TRBV5-4
j_call: TRBJ2-2
cdr3_aa: ASSSGHPNTGELF

cdr3_length: 14
d_call: .
v_call: TRBV6-2/TRBV6-3
j_call: TRBJ2-3
cdr3_aa: ASSWAGDDITDTQY

cdr3_length: 12
d_call: TRBD2
v_call: TRBV19
j_call: TRBJ2-5
cdr3_aa: ASSISSGSETQY

cdr3_length: 12
d_call: .
v_call: TRBV28
j_call: TRBJ1-2
cdr3_aa: ASSPSGVSDGYT

cdr3_length: 13
d_call: TRBD1
v_call: TRBV6-2/TRBV6-3
j_call: TRBJ2-2
cdr3_aa: ASRPGQHNTGELF

cdr3_length: 13
d_call: .
v_call: TRBV19
j_call: TRBJ1-2
cdr3_aa: ASSIGRTVNYGYT

cdr3_length: 13
d_call: TRBD1
v_call: TRBV10-3
j_call: TRBJ1-2
cdr3_aa: AISAPGQGVYGYT

cdr3_length: 12
d_call: .
v_call: TRBV12-5
j_call: TRBJ1-3
cdr3_aa: ASGLGLSGNTIY

cdr3_length: 14
d_call: .
v_call: TRBV19
j_call: TRBJ2-3
cdr3_aa: ASRGARRLSTDTQY

cdr3_length: 13
d_call: .
v_call: TRBV20-1
j_call: TRBJ2-4
cdr3_aa: SASREEGSKNIQY

cdr3_length: 9
d_call: .
v_call: TRBV6-2/TRBV6-3
j_call: TRBJ2-5
cdr3_aa: ASSPWQTQY

cdr3_length: 13
d_call: .
v_call: TRBV5-1
j_call: TRBJ1-4
cdr3_aa: ASSPKTGPNEKLF

cdr3_length: 11
d_call: TRBD1
v_call: TRBV19
j_call: TRBJ1-5
cdr3_aa: ASSMTGDQPQH

cdr3_length: 13
d_call: .
v_call: TRBV4-2
j_call: TRBJ1-4
cdr3_aa: ASSQDIRVYGKLF

cdr3_length: 14
d_call: .
v_call: TRBV5-5
j_call: TRBJ1-5
cdr3_aa: ASSLAGGVSNQPQH